This T cell receptor beta chain emerged from a study of blood T cells in healthy people across ages (dated by TCRdb to between 2015 and 2016). Regarding the complete study: In model experiments, template switching captured roughly one uniquely barcoded TCR beta cDNA molecule for every two T cells. Two additional independent replicas of 1 million unique cDNA reads from the same blood draw were analyzed for two donors (one aged 18 to 30 and one aged 80 or older). To track age-related changes in TCR beta repertoire diversity, the study relied on deep sequencing normalized with unique cDNA molecular identifiers. Donors were grouped into four age groups: young (average 16 years), middle-aged (about 40), aged (around 66) and long-lived (82). To avoid experimental bias, donors of different ages were randomly spread across the sequencing lanes.

Receptor libraries were prepared by 5' RACE. TCRdb lists the instrument as Illumina HiSeq 2500. A second PCR of roughly 7 to 11 cycles was performed with a sample-barcoded 5' primer and a J-beta primer mix. A unique molecular identifier was introduced onto each TCR beta cDNA molecule by a template-switch 5' adaptor carrying 12 random nucleotides. Each sample yielded at least 2.5 million CDR3-containing paired-end reads. First-strand cDNA was synthesized from all RNA with the Mint cDNA synthesis kit, primed by a TRBC-specific oligonucleotide. After uracil-DNA glycosylase treatment, a first 18-cycle PCR used universal primers M1SS and BC2_uni_R on all cDNA. As for the authors' bioinformatics: For normalization, 1 million high-quality reads, each with a distinct molecular identifier, were randomly selected from each sample. Instead of being binned into consensus sequences, reads that shared molecular identifiers were thrown out. CDR3 identification, clonotype clustering and error correction used MiTCR with a Q25 quality threshold and the strictest error-elimination algorithm. Lower-bound total TCR beta diversity was estimated with a nonparametric unseen species model using Euler transformation. The raw public reads went through TCRdb reprocessing: fastp at Q25, MiXCR clone calling, in-frame beta chains kept. Identical CDR3 protein sequences are pooled into one entry, listed with their most common genes and DNA. TCRdb, rather than the study authors, made the V and J calls. The sample records roughly 730,000 distinct CDR3 sequences, approximately 53% of which are singletons. In total, the top ten clones hold around 24% of the sample.

Results and caveats for the whole study, not just this receptor: Because donor CMV infection status was unknown, age-related changes in expanded clonotypes were potentially confounded. There was a strong correlation between observed TCR beta diversity and the percentage of naive T cells measured by flow cytometry. Conclusive comparison of naive and antigen-experienced compartments was prevented by the profiling of bulk unsorted PBMCs. Compared with the aged group, more naive CD4+ T cells, fewer expanded clones and increased TCR diversity were shown by the long-lived group, suggesting age selection. As age increased, observed TCR beta diversity per million T cells dropped in a roughly linear way, and a significant reduction was already evident by age roughly 36. Total diversity estimates from one million sequenced T cells were considered lower bounds and underestimates.

Systemically healthy Caucasian individuals from Russia, around 39 in total and aged roughly 6 to 90 years, were included as donors. Roughly 10 milliliters of peripheral blood were collected from each donor into EDTA-treated Vacutainer tubes. Ficoll-Paque density-gradient centrifugation was used to isolate PBMCs, with at least 7 million obtained per sample. Trizol reagent was used to extract total RNA from the PBMCs, yielding at least 6 micrograms per sample. The percentages of naive CD45RAhigh/CD27high T cells were determined by flow cytometry on a PBMC aliquot from every donor. The trim is 11 bases for V and 0 bases for J, with a gap of 14 bases between the germline ends. Via the germline V gene, CDR1 is SNHLY and CDR2 FYNNEI. Its CDR3 holds 15 amino acids, cysteine through phenylalanine. Only CDR3 DNA remains: 45 bases, in frame from the first base. Comment on this clonotype: Its cognate antigen has yet to be identified. Base qualities are not provided; no much larger clone lies one nucleotide away.

The TCR comes from a man aged 35-49 years in good health. Sequences were obtained from blood. The chain is assembled from TRBV2 and TRBJ2-6, with TRBD1 tentatively as D gene (5 bases match). Here is the DNA: TGTGCCGGAGCCCAGGGAAACTCTGGGGCCAACGTCCTGACTTTC. Translated, it gives CAGAQGNSGANVLTF.